The next 27 T cell receptor beta chains were all read from a single sample in a study of spatial heterogeneity in lung cancer. Study-level points and caveats: In tumors, expanded intratumoral alpha and beta TCR counts tracked mutation counts.

Time point of the sample: sample taken at primary tumor resection. MiXCR, applied by TCRdb to the 5' RACE reads, yields one record per CDR3 protein. This table holds under 20,000 distinct CDR3 sequences, approximately 6.5% found once. These TCRs' antigens remain unknown. Here the sequenced sample was lung tumor tissue, taken at surgery. These receptor sequences come from a female donor with early-stage non-small cell lung cancer.

CDR3 sequence: CASSPPVRQDYVKQYF. In DNA, the CDR3 is TGTGCCAGCTCACCACCTGTGAGACAGGACTACGTGAAGCAGTACTTC. The V call is TRBV18, the J call TRBJ2-7; tentatively, D is TRBD1 or TRBD2 (6 bases each). V was cut by 0 bases and J by 8 bases, with 20 bases left in between. CDR3 length: 16 residues. Germline loops: CDR1 KGHSH, CDR2 LQKENI.

For this clonotype: The conserved phenylalanine or tryptophan normally closing the CDR3 is absent here, so this likely arose from a read error. The chain combines TRBV7-9 with TRBJ2-3, with D unclear. This CDR3 spans 15 amino acids. CDR1 is SEHNR and CDR2 is FQNEAQ in the germline V gene (reference sequence). V lost 1 base to trimming and J lost 0 bases, with 8 bases between them. This chain's CDR3 is CASSLGQISTDTQYS. The CDR3 bases are TGTGCCAGCAGCTTAGGCCAGATTAGCACAGATACGCAGTATTCT.

The V gene is TRBV5-1, the J gene TRBJ2-2, with a weak D call TRBD2 (5 bases). This CDR3 has 17 amino acids. Deletions cut 0 bases from V and 5 bases from J, with 17 bases between. Germline V gene sequence: CDR1 SGHRS, CDR2 YFSETQ. The DNA of the CDR3 is TGCGCCAGCAGCTTGGCTCCAGCTCGGGAAGAGACCGGGGAGCTGTTTTTT. Protein: CASSLAPAREETGELFF.

This clonotype was seen at least ten times. V gene TRBV5-1 combines with J gene TRBJ2-7; 10 nucleotides line up with TRBD1. J was trimmed by 1 base and V by 7 bases; bases with no gene match: 8. This CDR3 spans 15 amino acids. Germline values: CDR1 SGHRS, CDR2 YFSETQ. The CDR3 coding sequence is TGCGCCAGCCGGACAGGGGGGTTTAGTTCCTACGAGCAGTACTTC. Protein sequence: CASRTGGFSSYEQYF.

This clonotype was seen only a few times. The CDR3 nucleotides are TGCAGTGCTAGTCCGGGTCCCCGATTCCCCCCTTACAAAAACATTCAGTACTTC. The encoded protein is CSASPGPRFPPYKNIQYF. The chain uses TRBV20-1 and TRBJ2-4; the D is unclear. Germline CDR1 is DFQATT and CDR2 is SNEGSKA (reference sequence). The CDR3 totals 18 residues. V was pared by 3 bases and J by 3 bases, with 24 bases between.

This clonotype came up many times. This chain joins TRBV5-1 and TRBJ1-1; a possible D gene is TRBD1 (5 bases). Germline V gene sequence: CDR1 SGHRS, CDR2 YFSETQ. Deletions cut 3 bases from V and 2 bases from J, with 11 bases between. The CDR3 extends over 14 amino acids. CDR3 DNA: TGCGCCAGCAGCTCGCTAGGACAAAACACTGAAGCTTTCTTT. Translated, it gives CASSSLGQNTEAFF.

Ten or more counts support this clonotype. The rearrangement links TRBV4-1 to TRBJ1-2, with D unclear. This CDR3 has 15 residues. CDR1 MGHRA and CDR2 YSYEKL come from the germline V gene. V lost 1 base, J lost 0 bases, and 9 bases lay in between. The CDR3 is CASSQGGSTNYGYTF. CDR3 nucleotide sequence: TGCGCCAGCAGCCAAGGTGGCAGCACTAACTATGGCTACACCTTC.

This clonotype was found a few times. The chain employs TRBV28 and TRBJ1-6; tentatively, D is TRBD1 (5 bases). Deletions cut 5 bases from V and 6 bases from J, with 11 bases between. Germline CDR1 reads MDHEN; CDR2 reads SYDVKM. The CDR3 length is 14 residues. CDR3 sequence: CASSPGGANSPLHF. CDR3 coding DNA: TGTGCCAGCAGTCCTGGAGGGGCTAATTCACCCCTCCACTTT.

This clonotype was detected many times. The CDR3 reads CASSESWRGSETQYF. In DNA, the CDR3 is TGTGCCAGCAGTGAATCGTGGCGGGGGAGTGAAACCCAGTACTTC. The chain recombines TRBV6-1 with TRBJ2-5; 7 bases are shared with TRBD2. With V trimmed by 2 bases and J by 8 bases, 11 bases remained unmatched. This CDR3 is 15 amino acids long. Germline CDR1 is MNHNS and CDR2 is SASEGT.

This clonotype has a count of ten or more. This rearrangement joins TRBV7-9 to TRBJ1-2; unclear D gene. Germline CDR1 reads SEHNR; CDR2 reads FQNEAQ (reference sequence). This CDR3 is built from 16 residues. Trimming left V 2 bases short and J 3 bases short, with 16 bases between. CDR3 nucleotides: TGTGCCAGCAGCTTACTCCGCGAGGAGGTACACTATGGCTACACCTTC. Translation gives CASSLLREEVHYGYTF.

This clonotype has at least ten counts. The rearrangement links TRBV7-3 to TRBJ2-7; D unresolved. Germline V gene lookup returns CDR1 SGHTA and CDR2 FQGTGA. V lost 1 base to trimming and J lost 3 bases, with 13 bases between them. The CDR3 has 15 amino acids. The CDR3 protein is CASSLMAGLNYEQYF. DNA for the CDR3: TGTGCCAGCAGCTTAATGGCTGGCCTCAACTACGAGCAGTACTTC.

The rearrangement uses TRBV3-1 and TRBJ1-2; D is possibly TRBD1 (5 bases). CDR1 is LGHDT and CDR2 is YNNKEL in the germline V gene (reference sequence). The CDR3 extends over 14 amino acids. V lost 4 bases and J lost 8, with 17 bases in between. The CDR3: CASSPDGGMGGYTF. The CDR3, as DNA: TGTGCCAGCAGCCCAGATGGGGGAATGGGAGGCTACACCTTC.

This clonotype was recorded at least ten times. The rearrangement joins TRBV5-5 to TRBJ2-3, with unresolved D. CDR1 and CDR2 (germline): SGHKS, YYEKEE (reference sequence). Trimming cost V 4 bases and J 2 bases, with 14 bases left between them. This CDR3 has 15 residues. As DNA, the CDR3 is TGTGCCAGCAGCCATACCGGCGCCACCACAGATACGCAGTATTTT. Its translation is CASSHTGATTDTQYF.

This clonotype was recorded many times. The rearrangement links TRBV7-6 to TRBJ1-1, with 12 positions matching TRBD1. This CDR3 is 15 amino acids long. Trimming cost V 2 bases and J 8 bases; bases outside gene matches: 6. The V gene's germline CDR1 is SGHVS and CDR2 FNYEAQ. CDR3 DNA: TGTGCCAGCAGCTTAATGGGACAGGGGGCGTCGGAAGCTTTCTTT. This translates into CASSLMGQGASEAFF.

As concerns this clonotype: Given a much more abundant clone one base away, this may be a read error. V is TRBV28 and J is TRBJ1-6; D unresolved. The CDR3 length is 15 residues. Germline lookup yields CDR1 MDHEN and CDR2 SYDVKM. V was pared by 6 bases and J by 7 bases, with 16 bases between. Here the CDR3 reads CASSHLNGRNSPLHF. For the CDR3, the DNA is TGTGCCAGCAGCCACCTGAATGGGAGGAATTCACCCCTCCACTTT.

This clonotype occurred many times. V gene TRBV2 combines with J gene TRBJ1-5, with unresolved D. Germline values: CDR1 SNHLY, CDR2 FYNNEI. The CDR3 contains 16 residues. The V gene lost 6 bases and the J gene lost 3 bases, with 18 bases spanning the gap. CDR3 nucleotides: TGTGCCAGCAGGTTGAAATCTAGGGCGTACAATCAGCCCCAGCATTTT. Its translation: CASRLKSRAYNQPQHF. Supplemented by reference TRBV2 and TRBJ1-5, the full variable domain reads EPEVTQTPSHQVTQMGQEVILRCVPISNHLYFYWYRQILGQKVEFLVSFYNNEISEKSEIFDDQFSVERPDGSNFTLKIRSTKLEDSAMYFCASRLKSRAYNQPQHFGDGTRLSIL.

This clonotype was seen repeatedly, ten times or more. The chain recombines TRBV7-9 with TRBJ2-7; TRBD1 might be the D (5 bases). The CDR3 length is 14 residues. V was cut by 1 base and J by 3 bases, with 10 bases left in between. CDR1 SEHNR and CDR2 FQNEAQ come from the germline V gene (reference sequence). In DNA, the CDR3 is TGTGCCAGCAGCTTAGGGGCAGGGCTCTACGAGCAGTACTTC. Its translation is CASSLGAGLYEQYF.

The rearrangement joins TRBV18 to TRBJ1-4; D not resolved. CDR1 and CDR2 (germline): KGHSH, LQKENI. The V gene lost 5 bases and the J gene lost 13 bases, with 11 bases spanning the gap. This CDR3 comprises 11 residues. CDR3 residues: CASSNDRRLFF. CDR3 nucleotide sequence: TGTGCCAGCTCAAACGATCGGAGACTGTTTTTT.

In this sample, this clonotype turned up many times. V gene TRBV9 combines with J gene TRBJ1-3, with 10 nucleotides matching TRBD1. The CDR3 covers 17 residues. V dropped 5 bases and J dropped 0; count of bases not matched to a gene: 8. Germline CDR1 and CDR2: SGDLS and YYNGEE. CDR3: CASRGDRGQSSGNTIYF. In DNA, the CDR3 is TGTGCCAGCAGGGGGGACAGGGGTCAAAGCTCTGGAAACACCATATATTTT.

This clonotype occurred many times. This rearrangement joins TRBV4-3 to TRBJ2-3; TRBD2 matches 7 bases. Germline CDR1 and CDR2: LGHNA and YSLEER. Losses at the gene ends were 3 bases for V and 2 bases for J; bases not matched to a gene: 5. The CDR3 covers 15 residues. The CDR3 region has the DNA TGCGCCAGCAGCCAGGAAGGGACTAACACAGATACGCAGTATTTT. It codes for CASSQEGTNTDTQYF.

Written as DNA, the CDR3 is TGCGCCAGCAGCCAAGACCCTGCATTGGAGCAGTACTTC. Translating it yields CASSQDPALEQYF. The chain joins TRBV4-3 to TRBJ2-7; no clear D. This CDR3 comprises 13 residues. The V gene lost 0 bases and the J gene lost 7 bases, with 10 bases spanning the gap. Germline V gives CDR1 LGHNA, CDR2 YSLEER.

This clonotype has just a few counts. The chain is built from TRBV20-1 and TRBJ2-3; no firm D call. CDR3 length equals 11 residues. In germline, CDR1 is DFQATT, CDR2 SNEGSKA (reference sequence). Trimming left V 3 bases short and J 3 bases short, with 4 bases between. The CDR3 sequence is CSARGTDTQYF. For the CDR3, the DNA is TGCAGTGCTAGGGGGACAGATACGCAGTATTTT.

This clonotype was counted many times. This sequence joins TRBV24-1 and TRBJ1-1, with D tentatively TRBD1 (6 bases). Germline CDR1 KGHDR, CDR2 SFDVKD. Trimming stripped 3 bases from V and 5 bases from J, with 9 bases between. This CDR3 spans 13 amino acids. CDR3 protein: CATSDVTGTEAFF. CDR3 sequence (DNA): TGTGCCACCAGTGATGTCACAGGGACTGAAGCTTTCTTT.

This clonotype was recorded many times. V is TRBV10-3 and J is TRBJ2-3; 8 bases align to TRBD2. V gave up 9 bases and J gave up 5 bases; unmatched junction bases: 10. This CDR3 comprises 14 residues. The germline V gene has CDR1 ENHRY and CDR2 SYGVKD. In nucleotides, the CDR3 is TGTGCCATTCGCTCTAGCGGGTTGGGAGATACGCAGTATTTT. Translation gives CAIRSSGLGDTQYF.

This clonotype was counted many times. This chain uses TRBV7-9 with TRBJ1-5; 9 nucleotides match TRBD1. Per the germline V gene, CDR1 is SEHNR and CDR2 is FQNEAQ (reference sequence). The CDR3 runs to 16 residues. J gave up 9 bases and V 1 base, and 10 bases lay outside the gene matches. CDR3 nucleotide sequence: TGTGCCAGCAGCTTAGGTGCGGGGACAGGGCCTTGGCCCCAGCATTTT. Translation gives CASSLGAGTGPWPQHF.

This clonotype has at least ten counts. CDR3 sequence (DNA): TGTGCCATCAGTGATCTCGCCGGCACAGATACGCAGTATTTT. This sequence encodes CAISDLAGTDTQYF. The V and J genes are TRBV10-3 and TRBJ2-3, with D unclear. Germline lookup yields CDR1 ENHRY and CDR2 SYGVKD. The CDR3 sequence is 14 residues long. The V and J ends lost 3 bases and 1 base respectively, with 8 bases between them.

The sample holds many counts of this clonotype. The chain employs TRBV20-1 and TRBJ1-4, with 7 bases fitting TRBD1. Germline CDR1 is DFQATT and CDR2 is SNEGSKA (reference sequence). The CDR3 spans 16 residues. Unmatched junction bases numbered 13, after V lost 1 base and J lost 8 bases. The CDR3 loop reads CSARGDSRGEGEKLFF. For the CDR3, the DNA is TGCAGTGCTAGAGGCGACAGCAGGGGGGAGGGGGAAAAACTGTTTTTT.